A single sample is the source of the 19 T cell receptor beta chains below, sequenced in a study of T cells in Graves' hyperthyroidism and ophthalmopathy. Amplification targeted TCR beta CDR3 regions from RNA transcripts. An initial round of RT-PCR targeting the TCR CDR3 relied on the HTBI primer set. TCRdb reanalysed the multiplex PCR reads using MiXCR and keeps one entry per CDR3 protein. The repertoire holds about 560,000 distinct CDR3 sequences, approximately 15% seen once, with about 18% in the top ten. Specimen: blood. All receptors come from a woman aged 18-29 years with Graves' hyperthyroidism.

This clonotype has a count of ten or more. V gene TRBV7-2 combines with J gene TRBJ2-3; no clear D. The CDR3 is 14 amino acids. From germline, CDR1 is SGHTA and CDR2 FQGNSA. The germline V and J ends were trimmed by 1 base and 4 bases, with 9 bases remaining between them. The DNA for the CDR3 is TGTGCCAGCAGCTTAGGGCCTCGTCCAGATACGCAGTATTTT. This encodes CASSLGPRPDTQYF.

There are a few counts of this clonotype. This chain connects TRBV4-3 to TRBJ1-1; D call uncertain. Germline V gene lookup returns CDR1 LGHNA and CDR2 YSLEER. The V and J ends lost 8 bases and 1 base respectively, with 11 bases between them. The CDR3 sequence is 13 residues long. CDR3 in DNA: TGCGCCAGCGGAGAAAGGGCGAACACTGAAGCTTTCTTT. It yields the protein CASGERANTEAFF.

The CDR3 protein is CASSLDMSINSPLHF. Here the CDR3 DNA reads TGTGCCAGCAGCTTAGATATGTCAATAAATTCACCCCTCCACTTT. The rearrangement joins TRBV7-9 to TRBJ1-6; D not resolved. The V end was cut by 1 base, the J end by 7 bases, with 11 bases between. The CDR3 is made up of 15 amino acids. Looked up from germline, CDR1 is SEHNR and CDR2 is FQNEAQ (reference sequence).

V usage is TRBV7-2 and J usage is TRBJ2-1; D gene ambiguous. The germline V gene has CDR1 SGHTA and CDR2 FQGNSA. V was trimmed by 1 base and J by 15 bases, leaving 10 bases between them. The CDR3 spans 11 residues. In nucleotides, the CDR3 is TGTGCCAGCAGCTTAGTGGGCGCTGCGTTCTTC. Translation: CASSLVGAAFF.

This clonotype showed up just a few times. V usage is TRBV24-1 and J usage is TRBJ2-3; either TRBD1 or TRBD2 may supply D (6 bases each). Germline values: CDR1 KGHDR, CDR2 SFDVKD. V lost 0 bases to trimming and J lost 0 bases, with 9 bases between them. The CDR3 has 16 residues. Here the CDR3 reads CATSDLRGDSTDTQYF. In DNA, the CDR3 is TGTGCCACCAGTGATTTGAGGGGGGACAGCACAGATACGCAGTATTTT.

This clonotype appeared many times. V is TRBV6-5 and J is TRBJ2-7; 9 bases are shared with TRBD1. Germline lookup yields CDR1 MNHEY and CDR2 SVGAGI. The CDR3 is made up of 15 amino acids. The V and J ends lost 2 bases and 5 bases, in that order; junction bases with no gene match: 7. CDR3 protein: CASSYRDREVDEQYF. The CDR3 coding sequence is TGTGCCAGCAGTTACCGGGACAGGGAGGTCGACGAGCAGTACTTC.

The rearrangement links TRBV5-6 to TRBJ2-1; 11 bases line up with TRBD2. This CDR3 comprises 17 residues. The V gene end was trimmed by 1 base and the J gene end by 6 bases; junction bases not matched to a gene: 9. Germline V CDR1 and CDR2: SGHDT, YYEEEE. CDR3 protein: CASSLLPWGTSGNEQFF. The DNA for the CDR3 is TGTGCCAGCAGCTTGCTTCCGTGGGGGACTAGCGGCAATGAGCAGTTCTTC.

This clonotype was counted at least ten times. The rearrangement uses TRBV12-3 or TRBV12-4 and TRBJ2-2; the D is unclear. V lost 0 bases to trimming and J lost 2 bases, with 4 bases between them. This CDR3 is 14 amino acids long. In DNA, the CDR3 is TGTGCCAGCAGTTTAGCTCTTAACACCGGGGAGCTGTTTTTT. Translated: CASSLALNTGELFF.

The CDR3 loop is CASSYRAGLWEQYF. The CDR3 nucleotides read TGTGCCAGCAGTTATCGGGCAGGGCTGTGGGAGCAGTACTTC. The J gene is TRBJ2-7, the V gene TRBV6-2 or TRBV6-3, with a weak D call TRBD1 (5 bases). CDR1 is MNHEY, CDR2 SVGEGT, per germline. This CDR3 has 14 residues. V lost 3 bases, J lost 7 bases, and 16 bases lay in between.

Many counts were recorded for this clonotype. The chain's CDR3 is CSVPTGGANTEAFF. As DNA, the CDR3 is TGCAGCGTCCCCACAGGGGGAGCGAACACTGAAGCTTTCTTT. The genes are TRBV29-1 and TRBJ1-1; 8 positions match TRBD1. V shed 6 bases, J shed 1 base, and the junction held 7 bases outside the gene matches. Germline V gene lookup returns CDR1 SQVTM and CDR2 ANQGSEA. The CDR3 covers 14 residues. Drawing the rest from reference TRBV29-1 and TRBJ1-1, the complete variable domain is SAVISQKPSRDICQRGTSLTIQCQVDSQVTMMFWYRQQPGQSLTLIATANQGSEATYESGFVIDKFPISRPNLTFSTLTVSNMSPEDSSIYLCSVPTGGANTEAFFGQGTRLTVV.

This clonotype has just a few counts. The chain combines TRBV28 with TRBJ1-5, with 7 bases matching TRBD1. V was pared by 3 bases and J by 6 bases, with 8 bases of the junction left unmatched. CDR1 and CDR2 from the germline V gene are MDHEN and SYDVKM. This CDR3 is 15 amino acids long. This chain's CDR3 is CASSFGTGDTQPQHF. CDR3 in DNA: TGTGCCAGCAGTTTTGGCACAGGGGATACTCAGCCCCAGCATTTT.

This clonotype has just a few counts. The chain combines TRBV29-1 with TRBJ1-1, with 8 bases fitting TRBD1. The CDR3 has 12 amino acids. Germline CDR1 SQVTM, CDR2 ANQGSEA. V lost 3 bases and J lost 7; bases outside the gene matches: 4. The CDR3 nucleotides read TGCAGCGTTGACAGGGGGCTCGGTGAAGCTTTCTTT. This encodes CSVDRGLGEAFF.

This clonotype was detected ten times or more. J is TRBJ2-3 and V is TRBV5-6; 7 bases map to TRBD2. The CDR3 loop spans 13 amino acids. Germline V gene lookup returns CDR1 SGHDT and CDR2 YYEEEE. V gave up 1 base and J gave up 6 bases; unmatched junction bases: 2. The DNA of the CDR3 is TGTGCCAGCAGCTTGAGCGGGATCGATACGCAGTATTTT. Its protein is CASSLSGIDTQYF.

This clonotype was detected many times. The V gene is TRBV6-1, the J gene TRBJ2-7; 7 bases match TRBD1. Germline CDR1 and CDR2: MNHNS and SASEGT. Unmatched junction bases numbered 4, after V lost 2 bases and J lost 3 bases. This CDR3 is 14 amino acids long. DNA for the CDR3: TGTGCCAGCAGTGAACTGGGACAGCTCTACGAGCAGTACTTC. Translated: CASSELGQLYEQYF.

The rearrangement joins TRBV30 to TRBJ2-7, with D unclear. V lost 0 bases and J 0 bases, leaving 9 bases between the germline ends. Germline lookup yields CDR1 GTSNPN and CDR2 SVGIG (reference sequence). This CDR3 contains 14 residues. The CDR3 DNA reads TGTGCCTGGAGTGTACGGGTAGCCTCCTACGAGCAGTACTTC. Its translation: CAWSVRVASYEQYF.

The chain has TRBV7-8 and TRBJ1-5; D is uncertain. The CDR3 runs 17 residues. Trimming shortened V by 1 base and J by 1 base, and 14 bases separated the two germline ends. Germline assignment: CDR1 SGHVS and CDR2 FQNEAQ. DNA for the CDR3: TGTGCCAGCAGCTTAGGGTTGGTGAGGTTGAGCAATCAGCCCCAGCATTTT. It yields the protein CASSLGLVRLSNQPQHF.

This clonotype has just a few counts. The rearrangement links TRBV6-1 to TRBJ2-5; TRBD2 is a possible D gene (6 bases). The CDR3 totals 17 residues. CDR1 is MNHNS and CDR2 is SASEGT in the germline V gene. The V and J ends lost 0 bases and 4 bases respectively, with 18 bases between them. The CDR3 region is CASSEAAAGKRRETQYF. As DNA, the CDR3 is TGTGCCAGCAGTGAAGCGGCGGCGGGAAAAAGGAGAGAGACCCAGTACTTC.

This clonotype was counted many times. The CDR3 bases are TGTGCCAGCTCACCAATGGGGGGGGCCACTGAAGCTTTCTTT. The encoded protein is CASSPMGGATEAFF. The chain employs TRBV18 and TRBJ1-1; D may be TRBD1 (6 bases). The CDR3 covers 14 residues. The germline V gene encodes CDR1 KGHSH and CDR2 LQKENI. The V end lost 2 bases, the J end lost 4 bases, and 11 bases lay between the germline ends.

The chain is built from TRBV7-2 and TRBJ1-5; D gene unclear. The V end lost 2 bases, the J end lost 7 bases, and 9 bases lay between the germline ends. CDR1 is SGHTA and CDR2 is FQGNSA in the germline V gene. CDR3 length: 13 residues. CDR3 sequence reads: CASSLMRGQPQHF. CDR3 DNA: TGTGCCAGCAGCTTAATGCGGGGACAGCCCCAGCATTTT.